A single sample gave rise to the 13 T cell receptor beta chains below, sequenced in a study of a mutant IDH1 vaccine in newly diagnosed glioma. For these TCRs, the target antigens are not known. As for time point: week 47, end of study. Vaccine doses each comprised 300 ug of mutant IDH1 20-mer peptide, with topical imiquimod. The repertoire was sequenced with immunoSEQ multiplex PCR; TCRdb's copy has only in-frame clones and lacks some. Altogether 77,000 or so clones are present, approximately 80% being singletons, with the ten largest covering around 5.3%. The sample here was PBMCs, taken from a glioma patient whose treatment included an IDH1 peptide vaccine. The receptors stem from a middle-aged man with glioma.

The chain employs TRBV5-5 and TRBJ1-1; TRBD1 agrees at 8 bases. The CDR3 has 15 residues. The ends lost 2 bases at V and 6 bases at J; junction bases unmatched: 9. Germline V gives CDR1 SGHKS, CDR2 YYEKEE (reference sequence). The CDR3 is CASSLGHRGRPEAFF. The DNA for the CDR3 is TGTGCCAGCAGCTTAGGGCACAGGGGGAGGCCTGAAGCTTTCTTT.

This chain connects TRBV6-1 to TRBJ2-1, with D perhaps TRBD2 (5 bases). This CDR3 spans 14 amino acids. V was clipped by 8 bases and J by 2 bases, with 13 bases between them. CDR1 and CDR2 (germline): MNHNS, SASEGT. For the CDR3, the DNA is TGTGCCAGCTGTAGAAGCGGAACCTACAATGAGCAGTTCTTC. Protein: CASCRSGTYNEQFF.

This clone was seen only a few times. V and J are TRBV6-4 and TRBJ2-3; a weak D match, TRBD2 (5 bases). Between the trimmed V and J ends, which lost 2 bases and 1 base, there was a span of 10 bases. The CDR3 is 15 residues long. Germline CDR1 and CDR2: MRHNA and SNTAGT. This CDR3 is CASSDMAGGTDTQYF. CDR3 nucleotide sequence: TGTGCCAGCAGTGACATGGCGGGCGGCACAGATACGCAGTATTTT.

This clone was seen just once. The chain uses TRBV5-1 and TRBJ2-3, with 9 bases lining up with TRBD1. The germline V gene encodes CDR1 SGHRS and CDR2 YFSETQ. The length of the CDR3 is 15 residues. With 2 bases clipped from V and 4 bases from J, the junction kept 5 bases outside the gene matches. CDR3 loop: CASSLQDRGPDTQYF. The CDR3, as DNA: TGCGCCAGCAGCTTACAGGACAGGGGCCCAGATACGCAGTATTTT.

This chain connects TRBV19 to TRBJ1-5; 8 positions agree with TRBD1. Trimming removed 10 bases from V and 6 bases from J; junction bases left unmatched: 11. The CDR3 is made up of 14 amino acids. Germline V CDR1 and CDR2: LNHDA, SQIVND (reference sequence). CDR3 nucleotide sequence: TGTGCCACCAGGGGGCTGGGGGAGGGTCAGCCCCAGCATTTT. The encoded protein is CATRGLGEGQPQHF.

The table lists this clone with a few counts. The V and J genes are TRBV4-2 and TRBJ1-4; the D gene is possibly TRBD1 (5 bases). CDR3 length: 15 residues. The ends were cut back, 4 bases at V and 7 bases at J, with 16 bases in the middle. Germline-derived CDR1 and CDR2 are LGHNA and YNFKEQ. The CDR3 reads CASSPEGAVVEKLFF. In DNA, the CDR3 is TGTGCCAGCAGCCCGGAAGGGGCAGTGGTTGAAAAACTGTTTTTT.

This chain joins TRBV19 and TRBJ2-3; 7 bases match TRBD2. Trimming at V came to 9 bases and at J to 1 base, leaving 10 bases not matched to a gene. Germline CDR1 LNHDA, CDR2 SQIVND (reference sequence). The CDR3 is 15 amino acids. In nucleotides, the CDR3 is TGTGCCAGCTCCGGACTAGTTTTGGGCACAGATACGCAGTATTTT. This codes for CASSGLVLGTDTQYF.

CDR3 protein: CASRDGRANTGELFF. The CDR3 DNA is TGTGCCAGCAGGGATGGACGGGCGAACACCGGGGAGCTGTTTTTT. The gene calls are TRBV5-4 and TRBJ2-2; D is unresolved. The CDR3 covers 15 residues. V lost 5 bases, J lost 0 bases, and 11 bases lay in between. CDR1 is SGHNT and CDR2 is YYREEE in the germline V gene (reference sequence).

The V and J genes are TRBV5-6 and TRBJ2-5; D perhaps matches TRBD2 (5 bases). Trimming stripped 3 bases from V and 5 bases from J, with 11 bases between. This CDR3 is 13 amino acids long. Germline V gene lookup returns CDR1 SGHDT and CDR2 YYEEEE. The DNA for the CDR3 is TGTGCCAGCAGCTCAAGCGGTAGGGAGACCCAGTACTTC. Protein sequence: CASSSSGRETQYF. Full variable domain (missing parts from reference TRBV5-6 and TRBJ2-5): DAGVTQSPTHLIKTRGQQVTLRCSPKSGHDTVSWYQQALGQGPQFIFQYYEEEERQRGNFPDRFSGHQFPNYSSELNVNALLLGDSALYLCASSSSGRETQYFGPGTRLLVL.

V usage is TRBV6-5 and J usage is TRBJ2-1; 11 nucleotides line up with TRBD2. Trimming at V came to 4 bases and at J to 4 bases, leaving 3 bases not matched to a gene. This CDR3 spans 15 amino acids. Germline CDR1 and CDR2: MNHEY and SVGAGI. CDR3 loop: CASSLRLAGYNEQFF. CDR3 in DNA: TGTGCCAGCAGTTTAAGACTAGCGGGATACAATGAGCAGTTCTTC.

For this clone: Other DNA variants within this sample encode the same CDR3. The chain recombines TRBV2 with TRBJ1-5; D may be TRBD1 (5 bases). Per the germline V gene, CDR1 is SNHLY and CDR2 is FYNNEI. V gave up 6 bases and J gave up 3 bases, with 18 bases separating them. This CDR3 is 16 amino acids long. As DNA, the CDR3 is TGTGCCAGCAGCGAACCAGGACATCAGCCCAATCAGCCCCAGCATTTT. The encoded protein is CASSEPGHQPNQPQHF.

V gene TRBV29-1 combines with J gene TRBJ2-5; D remains ambiguous. From germline, CDR1 is SQVTM and CDR2 ANQGSEA. Trimming pared 2 bases from V and 2 bases from J, leaving 12 bases between. CDR3 length: 14 amino acids. The CDR3 DNA is TGCAGCGTTGAAACCCCGTATCCTCAAGAGACCCAGTACTTC. It is translated as CSVETPYPQETQYF.

The chain couples TRBV7-2 to TRBJ1-3; D call uncertain. V was clipped by 1 base and J by 3 bases, with 7 bases between them. Germline V gene lookup returns CDR1 SGHTA and CDR2 FQGNSA. CDR3 length: 14 residues. The CDR3 nucleotides read TGTGCCAGCAGCTTAGGAGACTTTGGAAACACCATATATTTT. This codes for CASSLGDFGNTIYF.